The clone carrying this T cell receptor beta chain was counted only a few times. Its matching antigen is unknown. The sample's time point: newly diagnosed GD, antithyroid drugs for less than 3 months. Extracted PBMC RNA gave rise to the TCR library. This specimen comes from a study of regulatory T cells in long-lasting Graves disease. General observations from the study: The researchers studied only peripheral blood, not thyroid tissue.

Through Arm-PCR of CDR3 regions and iRepertoire HTBI primers, TCR beta libraries were built. TCRdb re-called the multiplex PCR reads with MiXCR, one entry per CDR3 protein. The table includes 680,000 or so distinct CDR3 sequences, roughly 16% detected once. These same data were also listed under a study on T cells in Graves' hyperthyroidism and ophthalmopathy. From that study: During a first-round RT-PCR of the TCR CDR3, the HTBI primer set was used.

Sequences were derived from peripheral blood mononuclear cells (PBMCs), sampled at new diagnosis, from a patient treated with antithyroid drugs. The TCR sequence derives from a woman between 25 and 40 years old with Graves disease.

This CDR3 is CASSLDGANSPLHF. CDR3 DNA: TGTGCCAGCAGCTTAGACGGTGCGAATTCACCCCTCCACTTT. This rearrangement joins TRBV7-9 to TRBJ1-6; no clear D gene. Germline CDR1 and CDR2: SEHNR and FQNEAQ (reference sequence). Deletions cut 1 base from V and 7 bases from J, with 8 bases between. The CDR3 runs to 14 residues. Together with reference TRBV7-9 and TRBJ1-6, the CDR3 gives the full variable domain: DTGVSQNPRHKITKRGQNVTFRCDPISEHNRLYWYRQTLGQGPEFLTYFQNEAQLEKSRLLSDRFSAERPKGSFSTLEIQRTEQGDSAMYLCASSLDGANSPLHFGNGTRLTVT.